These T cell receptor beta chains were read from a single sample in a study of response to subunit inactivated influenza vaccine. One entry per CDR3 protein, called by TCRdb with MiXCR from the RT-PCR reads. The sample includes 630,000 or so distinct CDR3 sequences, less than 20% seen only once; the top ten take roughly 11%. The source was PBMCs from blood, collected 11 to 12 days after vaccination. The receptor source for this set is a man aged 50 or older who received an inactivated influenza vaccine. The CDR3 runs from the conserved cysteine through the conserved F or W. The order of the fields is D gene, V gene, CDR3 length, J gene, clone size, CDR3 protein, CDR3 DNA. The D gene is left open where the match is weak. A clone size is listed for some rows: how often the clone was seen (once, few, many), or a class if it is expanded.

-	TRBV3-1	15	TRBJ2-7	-	CASSQVQGGRSEQYF	TGTGCCAGCAGCCAAGTCCAGGGGGGCAGATCCGAGCAGTACTTC
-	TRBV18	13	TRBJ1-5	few	CASSPSWNQPQHF	TGTGCCAGCTCACCGAGTTGGAATCAGCCCCAGCATTTT
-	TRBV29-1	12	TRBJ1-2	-	CSVAGDLYGYTF	TGCAGCGTTGCCGGAGACCTCTATGGCTACACCTTC
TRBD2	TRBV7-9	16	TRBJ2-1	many	CASSLLTGGGAHEQFF	TGTGCCAGCAGCTTACTTACTGGCGGGGGGGCGCATGAGCAGTTCTTC
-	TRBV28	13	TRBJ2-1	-	CASSLSRSYEQFF	TGTGCCAGCAGTTTATCGCGTTCGTATGAGCAGTTCTTC
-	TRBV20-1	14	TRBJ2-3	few	CSGITGAHTDTQYF	TGCAGTGGTATCACCGGGGCCCACACAGATACGCAGTATTTT
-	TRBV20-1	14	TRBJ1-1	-	CSATLGGGNTEAFF	TGCAGTGCTACACTGGGCGGGGGTAACACTGAAGCTTTCTTT
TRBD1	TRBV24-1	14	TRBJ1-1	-	CATRGTGERTEAFF	TGTGCCACCAGGGGAACAGGGGAGAGGACTGAAGCTTTCTTT
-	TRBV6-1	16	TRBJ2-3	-	CASSLGTHVFTDTQYF	TGTGCCAGCAGTCTTGGGACCCATGTTTTCACAGATACGCAGTATTTT
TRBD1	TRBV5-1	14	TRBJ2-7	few	CASSIGQASYEQYF	TGCGCCAGCAGCATCGGACAGGCCTCCTACGAGCAGTACTTC
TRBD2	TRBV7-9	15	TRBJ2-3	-	CASSELAGVGDTQYF	TGTGCCAGCAGCGAACTAGCGGGAGTGGGAGATACGCAGTATTTT
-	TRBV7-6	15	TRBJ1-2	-	CASSLDGGVNYGYTF	TGTGCCAGCAGCTTAGACGGAGGAGTAAACTATGGCTACACCTTC
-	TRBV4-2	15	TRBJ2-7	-	CASSQSTGYTYEQYF	TGTGCCAGCAGCCAATCGACTGGATACACCTACGAGCAGTACTTC
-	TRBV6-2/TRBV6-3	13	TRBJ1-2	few	CATGQGLNYGYTF	TGTGCCACAGGACAAGGCTTGAACTATGGCTACACCTTC
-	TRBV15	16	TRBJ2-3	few	CATSPDPPPRTDTQYF	TGTGCCACCAGCCCGGACCCTCCGCCTCGCACAGATACGCAGTATTTT